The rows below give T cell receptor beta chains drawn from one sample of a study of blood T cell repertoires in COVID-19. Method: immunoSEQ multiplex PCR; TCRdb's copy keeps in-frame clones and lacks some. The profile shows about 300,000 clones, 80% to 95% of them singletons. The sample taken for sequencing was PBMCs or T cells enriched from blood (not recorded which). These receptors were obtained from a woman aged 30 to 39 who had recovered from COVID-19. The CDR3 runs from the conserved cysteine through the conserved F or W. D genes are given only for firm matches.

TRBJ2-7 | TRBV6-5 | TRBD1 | CASSHRDRGSYEQYF
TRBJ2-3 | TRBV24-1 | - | CATSIGGYTDTQYF
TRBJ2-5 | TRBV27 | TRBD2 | CASSTGRGVRETQYF
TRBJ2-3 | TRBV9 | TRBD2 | CASAGGGDSTDTQYF
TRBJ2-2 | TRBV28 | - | CASRKGSNTGELFF
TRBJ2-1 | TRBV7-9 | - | CASSPSVAVDNEQFF
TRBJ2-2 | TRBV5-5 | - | CASSLDRRVGELFF
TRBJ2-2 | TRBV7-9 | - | CASSLTPPLERQNTGELFF
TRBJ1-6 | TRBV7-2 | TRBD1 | CASKTGGSYNSPLHF
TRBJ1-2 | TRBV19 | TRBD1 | CASSILYGTGEMSYGYTF
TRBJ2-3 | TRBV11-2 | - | CASSLVAGNTDTQYF
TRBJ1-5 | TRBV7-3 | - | CASSALQRGSNQPQHF
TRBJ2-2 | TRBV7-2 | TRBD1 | CASSPRTGGSTGELFF
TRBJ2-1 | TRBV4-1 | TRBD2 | CASSQDSLAGVGFSNNEQFF
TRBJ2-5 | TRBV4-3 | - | CASSQEVQGVWTQYF
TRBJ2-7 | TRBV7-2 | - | CASSSQGGFREQYF
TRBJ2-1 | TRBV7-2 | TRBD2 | CASSLRGTSANSEQFF
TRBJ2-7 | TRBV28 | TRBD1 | CASSSPRGRRYEQYF
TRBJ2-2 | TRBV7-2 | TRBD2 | CASSFSGSGELFF
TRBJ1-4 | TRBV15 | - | CATSGRLQEKLFF
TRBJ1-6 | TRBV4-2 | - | CASSQGREPHSPLHF
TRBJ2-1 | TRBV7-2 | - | CASSPMAGSHNEQFF